This T cell receptor (beta chain) was sequenced during a study of blood T cell repertoires in COVID-19. The wider study: COVID-19 samples from acute and convalescent phases originated in the United States, Italy and Spain. In each case, the material was cDNA or gDNA derived from T cells, B-cell-depleted T cells, or PBMCs.

Authors' data handling: Researchers report that nucleated cell counts were estimated from reference gene primer amplification. Here immunoSEQ multiplex PCR was the method, and the copy in TCRdb shows in-frame clones only, minus some. V and J calls and clone size are as listed in that table; D and trimming were resolved from the DNA. The table lists tens of thousands of clones, roughly 84% of them singletons. Germline V lookup: CDR1 SGHTA, CDR2 FQGNSA. The V gene end was trimmed by 4 bases and the J gene end by 7 bases; junction bases not matched to a gene: 8. The CDR3 runs 15 residues. The clonotype was recovered from a woman older than 75 with acute or convalescent COVID-19. This chain uses TRBV7-2 with TRBJ2-7; 12 bases match TRBD1. The sequencing sample was made of peripheral blood. The CDR3 spells CASSSTGTGGIEQYF. The CDR3 DNA reads as TGTGCCAGCAGCTCCACCGGGACAGGGGGCATTGAGCAGTACTTC.